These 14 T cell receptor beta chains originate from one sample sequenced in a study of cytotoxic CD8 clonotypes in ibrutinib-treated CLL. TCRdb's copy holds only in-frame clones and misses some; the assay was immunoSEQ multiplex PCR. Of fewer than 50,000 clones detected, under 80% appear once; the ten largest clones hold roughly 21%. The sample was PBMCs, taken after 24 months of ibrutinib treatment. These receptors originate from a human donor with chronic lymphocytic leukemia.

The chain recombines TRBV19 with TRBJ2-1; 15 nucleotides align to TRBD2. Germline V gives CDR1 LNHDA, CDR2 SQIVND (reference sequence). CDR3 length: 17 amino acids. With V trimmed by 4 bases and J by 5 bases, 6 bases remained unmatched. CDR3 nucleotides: TGTGCCAGTAGTAAAAAGGGACTAGCGGGGGGAAACAATGAGCAGTTCTTC. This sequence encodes CASSKKGLAGGNNEQFF. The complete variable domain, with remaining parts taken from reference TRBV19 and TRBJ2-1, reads DGGITQSPKYLFRKEGQNVTLSCEQNLNHDAMYWYRQDPGQGLRLIYYSQIVNDFQKGDIAEGYSVSREKKESFPLTVTSAQKNPTAFYLCASSKKGLAGGNNEQFFGPGTRLTVL.

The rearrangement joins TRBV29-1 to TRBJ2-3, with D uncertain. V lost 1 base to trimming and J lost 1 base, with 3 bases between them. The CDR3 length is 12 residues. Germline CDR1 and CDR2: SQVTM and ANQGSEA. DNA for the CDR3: TGCAGCGTTGAAGTGGGCACAGATACGCAGTATTTT. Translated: CSVEVGTDTQYF.

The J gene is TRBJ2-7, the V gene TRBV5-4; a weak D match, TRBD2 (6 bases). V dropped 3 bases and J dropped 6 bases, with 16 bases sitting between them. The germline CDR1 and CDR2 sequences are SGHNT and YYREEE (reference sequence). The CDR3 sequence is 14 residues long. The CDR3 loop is CASSYMGLPGEQYF. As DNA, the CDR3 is TGTGCCAGCAGCTATATGGGACTGCCTGGCGAGCAGTACTTC.

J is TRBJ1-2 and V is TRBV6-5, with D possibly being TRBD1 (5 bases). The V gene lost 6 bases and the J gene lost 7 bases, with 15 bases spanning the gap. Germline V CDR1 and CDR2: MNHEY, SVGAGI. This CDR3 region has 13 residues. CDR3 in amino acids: CASREEGVGGYTF. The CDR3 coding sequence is TGTGCCAGCAGGGAAGAAGGGGTGGGTGGCTACACCTTC.

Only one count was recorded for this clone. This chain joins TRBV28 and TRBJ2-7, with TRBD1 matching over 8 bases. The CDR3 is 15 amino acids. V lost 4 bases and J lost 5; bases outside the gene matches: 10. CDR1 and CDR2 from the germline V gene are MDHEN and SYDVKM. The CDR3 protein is CASSYQGAYQHEQYF. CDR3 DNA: TGTGCCAGCAGTTATCAGGGGGCCTACCAGCACGAGCAGTACTTC.

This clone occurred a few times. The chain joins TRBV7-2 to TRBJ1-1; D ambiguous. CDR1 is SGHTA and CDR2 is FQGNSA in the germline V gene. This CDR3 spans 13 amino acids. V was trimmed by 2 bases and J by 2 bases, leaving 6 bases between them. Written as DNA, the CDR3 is TGTGCCAGCAGCTTAAAGTCCAACACTGAAGCTTTCTTT. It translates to CASSLKSNTEAFF.

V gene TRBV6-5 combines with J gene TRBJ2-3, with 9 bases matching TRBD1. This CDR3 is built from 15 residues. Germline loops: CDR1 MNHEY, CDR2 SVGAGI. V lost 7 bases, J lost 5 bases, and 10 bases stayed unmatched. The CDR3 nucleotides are TGTGCCAGCAAAACAGGGGGCCAAGGGGGAGATACGCAGTATTTT. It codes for CASKTGGQGGDTQYF.

CDR3 sequence reads: CASSLRQGTVEAFF. The CDR3 nucleotides read TGCGCCAGCAGCCTTCGACAGGGGACAGTTGAAGCTTTCTTT. The chain couples TRBV5-1 to TRBJ1-1; 8 nucleotides match TRBD1. CDR1 and CDR2 (germline): SGHRS, YFSETQ. The J segment lost 7 bases and the V segment lost 4 bases, leaving 9 bases of the junction unmatched. The CDR3 is made up of 14 amino acids.

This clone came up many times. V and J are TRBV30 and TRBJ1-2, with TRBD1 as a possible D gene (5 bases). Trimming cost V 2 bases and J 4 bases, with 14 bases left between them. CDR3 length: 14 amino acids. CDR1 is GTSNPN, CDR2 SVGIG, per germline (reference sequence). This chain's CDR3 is CAWSPFDSSYGYTF. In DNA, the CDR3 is TGTGCCTGGAGTCCCTTCGACAGTTCCTATGGCTACACCTTC.

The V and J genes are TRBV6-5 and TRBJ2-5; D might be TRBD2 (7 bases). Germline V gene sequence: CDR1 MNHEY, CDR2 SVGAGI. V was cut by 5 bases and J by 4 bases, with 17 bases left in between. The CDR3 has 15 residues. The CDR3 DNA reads TGTGCCAGCAGTCCGGTGGGGGGGGCTGGAGAGACCCAGTACTTC. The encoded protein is CASSPVGGAGETQYF.

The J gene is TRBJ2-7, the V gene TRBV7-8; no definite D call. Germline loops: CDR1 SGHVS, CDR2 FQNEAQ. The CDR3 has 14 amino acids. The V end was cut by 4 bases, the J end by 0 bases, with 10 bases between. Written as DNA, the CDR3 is TGTGCCAGCAGCTGGTTTATGAGCTCCTACGAGCAGTACTTC. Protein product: CASSWFMSSYEQYF. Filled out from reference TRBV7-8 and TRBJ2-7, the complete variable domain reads GAGVSQSPRYKVAKRGQDVALRCDPISGHVSLFWYQQALGQGPEFLTYFQNEAQLDKSGLPSDRFFAERPEGSVSTLKIQRTQQEDSAVYLCASSWFMSSYEQYFGPGTRLTVT.

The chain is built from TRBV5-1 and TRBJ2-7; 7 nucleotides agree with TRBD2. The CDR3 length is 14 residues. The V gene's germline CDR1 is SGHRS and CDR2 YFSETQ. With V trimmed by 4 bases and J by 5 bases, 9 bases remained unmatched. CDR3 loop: CASSALAGVNEQYF. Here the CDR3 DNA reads TGCGCCAGCAGCGCACTGGCGGGAGTGAACGAGCAGTACTTC. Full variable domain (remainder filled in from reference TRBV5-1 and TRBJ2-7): KAGVTQTPRYLIKTRGQQVTLSCSPISGHRSVSWYQQTPGQGLQFLFEYFSETQRNKGNFPGRFSGRQFSNSRSEMNVSTLELGDSALYLCASSALAGVNEQYFGPGTRLTVT.

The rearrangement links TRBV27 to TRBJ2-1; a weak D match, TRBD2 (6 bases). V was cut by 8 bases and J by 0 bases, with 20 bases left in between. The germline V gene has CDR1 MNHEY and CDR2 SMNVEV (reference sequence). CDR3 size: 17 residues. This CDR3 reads CASRFLGLQSSYNEQFF. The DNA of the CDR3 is TGTGCCAGCCGATTCTTGGGACTCCAAAGCTCCTACAATGAGCAGTTCTTC.

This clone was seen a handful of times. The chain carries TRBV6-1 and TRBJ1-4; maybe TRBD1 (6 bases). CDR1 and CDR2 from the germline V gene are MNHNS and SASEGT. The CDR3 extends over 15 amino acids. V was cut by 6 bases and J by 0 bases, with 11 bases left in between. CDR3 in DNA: TGTGCCAGCAGGCCGGACAGATCAACTAATGAAAAACTGTTTTTT. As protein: CASRPDRSTNEKLFF.